This passage covers 24 T cell receptor beta chains from one sample sequenced in a study of glioma-infiltrating T cells after dendritic cell vaccination. Libraries were prepared by immunoSEQ multiplex PCR; TCRdb keeps only in-frame clonotypes and omits some of them. The repertoire has tens of thousands of clones, approximately 87% of them found once; the top ten carry around 8.5%. This sample's time point: after dendritic cell vaccination, including at tumor progression/relapse. The sequencing used blood, collected after dendritic cell vaccination. The source of these receptors is a human donor with glioblastoma.

The rearrangement links TRBV29-1 to TRBJ2-2; tentatively, D is TRBD2 (6 bases). CDR1 is SQVTM and CDR2 is ANQGSEA in the germline V gene. The V end was cut by 4 bases, the J end by 7 bases, with 16 bases between. The CDR3 contains 14 residues. The CDR3 spells CSVGLGGTVGELFF. For the CDR3, the DNA is TGCAGCGTTGGCCTCGGGGGAACGGTCGGGGAGCTGTTTTTT.

The chain carries TRBV6-5 and TRBJ2-7, with 8 bases lining up with TRBD1. V was clipped by 2 bases and J by 5 bases; unmatched bases: 8. Germline CDR1 is MNHEY and CDR2 is SVGAGI. The CDR3 runs 15 residues. The CDR3 region has the DNA TGTGCCAGCAGTTACGTTTCCGGGACAGGCCACGAGCAGTACTTC. Translated, it gives CASSYVSGTGHEQYF.

This clone appeared a single time. The chain joins TRBV5-5 to TRBJ2-3; D is possibly TRBD2 (6 bases). The CDR3 contains 16 residues. Trimming left V 4 bases short and J 0 bases short, with 15 bases between. The germline CDR1 and CDR2 sequences are SGHKS and YYEKEE (reference sequence). CDR3 DNA sequence: TGTGCCAGCAGCGCAATACCGGGACTTAGCACAGATACGCAGTATTTT. Its protein product is CASSAIPGLSTDTQYF. The complete variable domain, with remaining parts taken from reference TRBV5-5 and TRBJ2-3, reads DAGVTQSPTHLIKTRGQQVTLRCSPISGHKSVSWYQQVLGQGPQFIFQYYEKEERGRGNFPDRFSARQFPNYSSELNVNALLLGDSALYLCASSAIPGLSTDTQYFGPGTRLTVL.

The chain carries TRBV29-1 and TRBJ2-3; 7 bases line up with TRBD1. There are 17 residues in the CDR3. Germline-derived CDR1 and CDR2 are SQVTM and ANQGSEA. After removal of 4 bases from V and 2 bases from J, the junction contained 15 bases not matched to a gene. The CDR3 here is CSVAWVDRESPTDTQYF. The CDR3 DNA is TGCAGCGTTGCCTGGGTCGACAGGGAATCCCCCACAGATACGCAGTATTTT.

The chain recombines TRBV6-5 with TRBJ2-1; 9 bases map to TRBD2. Germline CDR1 reads MNHEY; CDR2 reads SVGAGI. CDR3 length: 15 residues. The V segment lost 5 bases and the J segment 7 bases; nucleotides outside the gene matches: 9. The CDR3 loop reads CASSVSGGTGNEQFF. In DNA form, the CDR3 reads TGTGCCAGCAGTGTTAGCGGGGGTACAGGGAATGAGCAGTTCTTC.

The chain combines TRBV5-8 with TRBJ1-6; D unclear. The V end lost 1 base, the J end lost 13 bases, and 21 bases lay between the germline ends. CDR1 and CDR2 (germline): SGHTS, YDEGEE. There are 16 residues in the CDR3. In nucleotides, the CDR3 is TGTGCCAGCAGCTTGCACGGGAAGGACCGTACTCGGCCCCTCCACTTT. This gives the protein CASSLHGKDRTRPLHF.

The rearrangement uses TRBV19 and TRBJ2-7; possibly TRBD1 for D (6 bases). The CDR3 is 13 residues long. V was shortened by 3 bases and J by 3 bases, with 9 bases between the two germline ends. CDR1 is LNHDA, CDR2 SQIVND, per germline (reference sequence). CDR3 region: CASSMRGGYEQYF. The CDR3, as DNA: TGTGCCAGTAGTATGAGAGGGGGCTACGAGCAGTACTTC.

This chain links TRBV11-3 with TRBJ2-2, with TRBD2 matching 7 bases. The CDR3 sequence is 16 residues long. Per the germline V gene, CDR1 is SGHNT and CDR2 is YENEEA. V lost 1 base, J lost 4 bases, and 6 bases stayed unmatched. The CDR3 spells CASSLGGGRGTGELFF. The CDR3 DNA sequence: TGTGCCAGCAGCTTAGGCGGGGGACGGGGCACCGGGGAGCTGTTTTTT. Full variable domain (missing parts from reference TRBV11-3 and TRBJ2-2): EAGVVQSPRYKIIEKKQPVAFWCNPISGHNTLYWYLQNLGQGPELLIRYENEEAVDDSQLPKDRFSAERLKGVDSTLKIQPAELGDSAVYLCASSLGGGRGTGELFFGEGSRLTVL.

The rearrangement uses TRBV30 and TRBJ2-7; 8 nucleotides agree with TRBD1. The CDR3 length is 15 residues. J lost 3 bases, V lost 2 bases, and 9 bases had no gene match. CDR1 is GTSNPN, CDR2 SVGIG, per germline (reference sequence). The chain's CDR3 is CAWSPGQGGNYEQYF. The CDR3 bases are TGTGCCTGGAGTCCCGGACAGGGCGGGAACTACGAGCAGTACTTC.

The V call is TRBV4-3, the J call TRBJ1-4, with D unclear. The CDR3 totals 13 residues. V lost 4 bases and J 5 bases, leaving 8 bases between the germline ends. Germline lookup yields CDR1 LGHNA and CDR2 YSLEER. The CDR3 region is CASSPRRNEKLFF. The CDR3 DNA follows: TGCGCCAGCAGCCCCCGCCGGAATGAAAAACTGTTTTTT.

This rearrangement joins TRBV9 to TRBJ2-1, with 9 bases fitting TRBD2. This CDR3 contains 16 residues. CDR1 SGDLS and CDR2 YYNGEE come from the germline V gene. The V segment lost 4 bases and the J segment 3 bases; nucleotides outside the gene matches: 8. The chain's CDR3 is CASSPGASGVYNEQFF. CDR3 bases: TGTGCCAGCAGCCCAGGGGCTAGCGGGGTCTACAATGAGCAGTTCTTC.

The chain has TRBV7-2 and TRBJ1-2, with TRBD1 matching 7 bases. The CDR3 has 14 residues. The trim removed 2 bases at V and 7 bases at J, leaving 7 bases unmatched. CDR1 is SGHTA and CDR2 is FQGNSA in the germline V gene. This chain's CDR3 is CASSLMAGDSGYTF. CDR3 sequence (DNA): TGTGCCAGCAGCTTAATGGCAGGGGACAGTGGCTACACCTTC.

V usage is TRBV7-6 and J usage is TRBJ1-2, with a weak D call TRBD1 (5 bases). In germline, CDR1 is SGHVS, CDR2 FNYEAQ. This CDR3 has 15 amino acids. Trimming left V 2 bases short and J 1 base short, with 11 bases between. CDR3 residues: CASSLSQGLNYGYTF. The CDR3 region has the DNA TGTGCCAGCAGCTTAAGCCAGGGTCTTAACTATGGCTACACCTTC.

The V call is TRBV10-2, the J call TRBJ1-2; D remains ambiguous. CDR1 is WSHSY, CDR2 SAAADI, per germline. The V and J ends lost 3 bases and 4 bases respectively, with 15 bases between them. CDR3 length equals 15 residues. The CDR3 nucleotides are TGCGCCAGCAGTGACCGAAGGTCCCTAGGCTATGGCTACACCTTC. This encodes CASSDRRSLGYGYTF.

The gene calls are TRBV29-1 and TRBJ2-7, with a weak D call TRBD2 (5 bases). This CDR3 has 16 amino acids. CDR1 and CDR2 from the germline V gene are SQVTM and ANQGSEA. V shed 2 bases and J shed 3 bases, with 20 bases lying between them. As DNA, the CDR3 is TGCAGCGTTGAAAGTGGCGGAGGAGAATGGAACTACGAGCAGTACTTC. Translating gives CSVESGGGEWNYEQYF.

The V and J genes are TRBV30 and TRBJ2-3; 9 positions agree with TRBD2. Per the germline V gene, CDR1 is GTSNPN and CDR2 is SVGIG (reference sequence). V lost 3 bases to trimming and J lost 7 bases; unmatched junction nucleotides: 8. The CDR3 spans 14 residues. CDR3 sequence (DNA): TGTGCCTGGAGACATAGCGGGGGTGGGAATACGCAGTATTTT. This encodes CAWRHSGGGNTQYF.

J is TRBJ1-5 and V is TRBV10-2, with a tentative D call TRBD1 (6 bases). CDR1 is WSHSY and CDR2 is SAAADI in the germline V gene. The V end was cut by 3 bases, the J end by 5 bases, with 11 bases between. This CDR3 is 14 amino acids long. The CDR3 loop reads CASSEDRRYQPQHF. DNA of the CDR3: TGCGCCAGCAGTGAAGACAGGAGATATCAGCCCCAGCATTTT.

J is TRBJ1-2 and V is TRBV7-9; D uncertain. CDR3 length equals 14 residues. Trimming left V 5 bases short and J 3 bases short, with 13 bases between. Germline CDR1 and CDR2: SEHNR and FQNEAQ (reference sequence). CDR3 sequence reads: CASSQTESYYGYTF. In nucleotides, the CDR3 is TGTGCCAGCAGCCAAACGGAGTCATACTATGGCTACACCTTC.

This clone has just a few counts. V usage is TRBV5-5 and J usage is TRBJ2-3; D is ambiguous. This CDR3 spans 14 amino acids. CDR1 SGHKS and CDR2 YYEKEE come from the germline V gene (reference sequence). V lost 6 bases and J lost 0, with 11 bases in between. The CDR3 spells CASIPQASTDTQYF. CDR3 DNA: TGTGCCAGCATCCCTCAAGCCAGCACAGATACGCAGTATTTT.

The chain links TRBV5-1 to TRBJ1-2; weak D call: TRBD1 (5 bases). CDR1 and CDR2 from the germline V gene are SGHRS and YFSETQ. Trimming cost V 1 base and J 4 bases, with 11 bases left between them. The CDR3 totals 14 residues. DNA for the CDR3: TGCGCCAGCAGCTTGACGGGGGTCGGCTATGGCTACACCTTC. Its protein product is CASSLTGVGYGYTF.

V and J are TRBV9 and TRBJ1-5, with D possibly TRBD1 on 6 matching bases. Germline CDR1 is SGDLS and CDR2 is YYNGEE. This CDR3 is built from 14 residues. With 3 bases removed from V and 3 bases from J, the gap between germline ends came to 10 bases. CDR3 bases: TGTGCCAGCAGCGCCACAGGGAACAATCAGCCCCAGCATTTT. It specifies CASSATGNNQPQHF.

This chain uses TRBV7-6 with TRBJ2-7; the match to TRBD1 covers 8 bases. CDR1 is SGHVS and CDR2 is FNYEAQ in the germline V gene. The ends lost 3 bases at V and 0 bases at J; junction bases unmatched: 7. CDR3 length equals 16 residues. The CDR3 DNA reads TGTGCCAGCAGCTTGTCCTCAGGGGGCGCCTCCTACGAGCAGTACTTC. Translated, it gives CASSLSSGGASYEQYF.

The rearrangement joins TRBV6-1 to TRBJ2-3, with D possibly being TRBD2 (5 bases). From germline, CDR1 is MNHNS and CDR2 SASEGT. The CDR3 totals 20 residues. V was trimmed by 2 bases and J by 1 base, leaving 25 bases between them. The CDR3 reads CASSELLVWRVPRRTDTQYF. In DNA form, the CDR3 reads TGTGCCAGCAGTGAACTTCTAGTCTGGCGGGTTCCTCGTCGCACAGATACGCAGTATTTT.

This clone was recorded once. The chain joins TRBV5-1 to TRBJ2-3; 8 bases align to TRBD2. The CDR3 is 14 residues long. Germline values: CDR1 SGHRS, CDR2 YFSETQ. The J segment lost 5 bases and the V segment lost 5 bases, leaving 7 bases of the junction unmatched. CDR3 sequence reads: CASRPTLAGDTQYF. The DNA of the CDR3 is TGCGCCAGCAGGCCGACCCTAGCGGGAGATACGCAGTATTTT.